A single sample is the source of the 31 T cell receptor beta chains below, sequenced in a study of blood T cell dynamics during melanoma immunotherapy. The sample's time point: pre-treatment baseline. Sequencing was performed with immunoSEQ multiplex PCR; in TCRdb, only in-frame clones are kept and a portion is missing. Among around 10,000 clones listed, over 65% were seen once. Sequencing used blood, obtained from a patient treated with checkpoint blockade. The receptors shown here come from a human donor with melanoma.

The V call is TRBV27, the J call TRBJ1-6, with D uncertain. V was clipped by 5 bases and J by 13 bases, with 15 bases between them. The V gene's germline CDR1 is MNHEY and CDR2 SMNVEV (reference sequence). This CDR3 comprises 13 residues. CDR3 loop: CASSPQVKWPLHF. The CDR3 DNA follows: TGTGCCAGCAGTCCCCAGGTTAAGTGGCCCCTCCACTTT.

J is TRBJ1-5 and V is TRBV6-6; unclear D gene. The CDR3 is 14 amino acids. The V end lost 7 bases, the J end lost 1 base, and 11 bases lay between the germline ends. Germline lookup yields CDR1 MNHNY and CDR2 SVGAGI (reference sequence). CDR3: CASKSDGSNQPQHF. The CDR3 nucleotides are TGTGCCAGCAAATCGGACGGGAGCAATCAGCCCCAGCATTTT.

The chain uses TRBV28 and TRBJ2-5; D remains ambiguous. Looked up from germline, CDR1 is MDHEN and CDR2 is SYDVKM. The V and J ends lost 7 bases and 1 base respectively, with 7 bases between them. This CDR3 is 12 amino acids long. This chain's CDR3 is CASTGTQETQYF. The CDR3 DNA follows: TGTGCCAGCACCGGTACCCAAGAGACCCAGTACTTC.

This chain links TRBV14 with TRBJ2-1; 14 positions agree with TRBD2. CDR1 and CDR2 from the germline V gene are SGHDN and FVKESK. Trimming took 1 base from V and 5 from J; bases not matched to a gene: 10. This CDR3 is built from 19 residues. The CDR3 region has the DNA TGTGCCAGCAGCCAAGTGACTAGCGGGAGGGGAGGCCTAGACAATGAGCAGTTCTTC. Residues: CASSQVTSGRGGLDNEQFF.

This chain connects TRBV6-5 to TRBJ2-5; 7 bases fit TRBD2. CDR1 MNHEY and CDR2 SVGAGI come from the germline V gene. The CDR3 contains 15 residues. Trimming at V came to 6 bases and at J to 5 bases, leaving 12 bases not matched to a gene. The CDR3 coding sequence is TGTGCCAGCAGCCATTCTAGCTTGGGAGGGGAGACCCAGTACTTC. Protein sequence: CASSHSSLGGETQYF.

The chain combines TRBV5-5 with TRBJ1-4; the D gene is possibly TRBD1 (5 bases). The V end was cut by 5 bases, the J end by 4 bases, with 9 bases between. Germline V CDR1 and CDR2: SGHKS, YYEKEE (reference sequence). The CDR3 consists of 13 residues. CDR3 protein: CASRGTDNEKLFF. Written as DNA, the CDR3 is TGTGCCAGCAGGGGGACTGATAATGAAAAACTGTTTTTT.

This clone was seen once. The chain employs TRBV30 and TRBJ1-3, with D possibly matching TRBD1 (6 bases). The CDR3 totals 15 residues. Germline CDR1 is GTSNPN and CDR2 is SVGIG (reference sequence). V was cut by 3 bases and J by 0 bases, with 12 bases left in between. The CDR3: CAWSRDTPSGNTIYF. CDR3 nucleotides: TGTGCCTGGAGCCGGGACACTCCCTCTGGAAACACCATATATTTT.

This clone was detected a few times. The V and J genes are TRBV18 and TRBJ1-2; TRBD1 is a possible D gene (5 bases). CDR3 length equals 13 residues. CDR1 and CDR2 (germline): KGHSH, LQKENI. Trimming stripped 2 bases from V and 5 bases from J, with 9 bases between. This chain's CDR3 is CASSPGQGYGYTF. DNA of the CDR3: TGTGCCAGCTCACCAGGCCAGGGTTATGGCTACACCTTC.

CDR3 DNA sequence: TGTGCCAGCAGCACAACTCCCCCGGGACAGGGGGAGGGCTACACCTTC. It specifies CASSTTPPGQGEGYTF. V gene TRBV27 combines with J gene TRBJ1-2, with 11 bases aligning to TRBD1. This CDR3 comprises 16 residues. V lost 6 bases, J lost 8 bases, and 14 bases stayed unmatched. The germline V gene has CDR1 MNHEY and CDR2 SMNVEV (reference sequence).

CDR3 nucleotide sequence: TGTGCCAGCAGCCTGGGAGGGGAGGGGAGCACTGAAGCTTTCTTT. Protein product: CASSLGGEGSTEAFF. The chain recombines TRBV5-4 with TRBJ1-1; D is perhaps TRBD1 (5 bases). Per the germline V gene, CDR1 is SGHNT and CDR2 is YYREEE (reference sequence). This CDR3 is 15 amino acids long. Trimming removed 4 bases from V and 4 bases from J, with 17 bases in between.

This chain connects TRBV5-1 to TRBJ2-5, with 13 bases that match TRBD2. The CDR3 length is 16 residues. Trimming removed 4 bases from V and 6 bases from J; junction bases left unmatched: 9. Germline V gene data show CDR1 as SGHRS and CDR2 as YFSETQ. CDR3 sequence (DNA): TGCGCCAGCAGCGGGAGGACTAGCGGGGGTGATAAGACCCAGTACTTC. It codes for CASSGRTSGGDKTQYF.

V is TRBV7-2 and J is TRBJ2-3, with D possibly matching TRBD1 (5 bases). CDR1 and CDR2 from the germline V gene are SGHTA and FQGNSA. CDR3 length equals 15 residues. With 5 bases removed from V and 4 bases from J, the gap between germline ends came to 16 bases. CDR3 bases: TGTGCCAGCAGCCCGCGACAGTTATTCTCAGATACGCAGTATTTT. This encodes CASSPRQLFSDTQYF.

The chain recombines TRBV5-1 with TRBJ1-1, with D possibly matching TRBD1 (6 bases). Germline V gene sequence: CDR1 SGHRS, CDR2 YFSETQ. Trimming took off 4 bases at V and 5 bases at J, with 12 bases between the two ends. The CDR3 is 13 amino acids. The CDR3 sequence: CASSLGQRTEAFF. DNA for the CDR3: TGCGCCAGCAGCCTAGGACAGCGTACTGAAGCTTTCTTT.

The rearrangement uses TRBV7-3 and TRBJ2-2, with TRBD1 identical over 8 bases. V shed 1 base and J 4 bases; nucleotides not matched to a gene: 8. CDR1 is SGHTA, CDR2 FQGTGA, per germline. The CDR3 totals 17 residues. In nucleotides, the CDR3 is TGTGCCAGCAGCTTAAGATCCGGGACAGGTCCCACCGGGGAGCTGTTTTTT. It encodes CASSLRSGTGPTGELFF.

This clone was counted a single time. The CDR3 DNA reads TGTGCCAGCAGCCCTGGGAGGGGGGCGAGCAATGAGCAGTTCTTC. Protein: CASSPGRGASNEQFF. The chain uses TRBV11-2 and TRBJ2-1, with TRBD2 as a possible D gene (7 bases). Per the germline V gene, CDR1 is SGHAT and CDR2 is FQNNGV. Between the trimmed V and J ends, which lost 5 bases and 6 bases, there was a span of 17 bases. The CDR3 runs 15 residues.

J is TRBJ2-7 and V is TRBV21-1; the D call of TRBD2 is as the table states it, not checked on the DNA. TRBV21-1 is tagged as a pseudogene. The CDR3 spans 10 residues. CDR3: CASRSGEQYV. The CDR3 coding sequence is TGTGCCAGCAGGTCTGGGGAGCAGTACGTC.

The chain has TRBV6-1 and TRBJ1-1; D is uncertain. Trimming left V 0 bases short and J 1 base short, with 6 bases between. Germline assignment: CDR1 MNHNS and CDR2 SASEGT. The CDR3 runs 14 residues. CDR3 in amino acids: CASSEAPSNTEAFF. CDR3 DNA: TGTGCCAGCAGTGAAGCGCCGTCGAACACTGAAGCTTTCTTT.

This clone was recorded once. V is TRBV4-1 and J is TRBJ1-6; D gene ambiguous. Trimming stripped 4 bases from V and 7 bases from J, with 11 bases between. The V gene's germline CDR1 is MGHRA and CDR2 YSYEKL. The CDR3 is made up of 14 amino acids. The CDR3 nucleotides read TGCGCCAGCAGCCCACAGACGGGGAATTCACCCCTCCACTTT. As protein: CASSPQTGNSPLHF.

This clone was seen only a few times. This sequence joins TRBV9 and TRBJ2-3, with D unresolved. V was clipped by 0 bases and J by 2 bases, with 4 bases between them. The CDR3 runs 13 residues. CDR1 and CDR2 (germline): SGDLS, YYNGEE. The CDR3 spells CASSVDYTDTQYF. The DNA for the CDR3 is TGTGCCAGCAGCGTAGACTACACAGATACGCAGTATTTT. Full variable domain (remainder filled in from reference TRBV9 and TRBJ2-3): DSGVTQTPKHLITATGQRVTLRCSPRSGDLSVYWYQQSLDQGLQFLIQYYNGEERAKGNILERFSAQQFPDLHSELNLSSLELGDSALYFCASSVDYTDTQYFGPGTRLTVL.

This rearrangement joins TRBV2 to TRBJ1-1; 11 bases align to TRBD1. Germline trimming cut 5 bases from V and 1 base from J; bases unmatched to any gene: 12. CDR3 size: 18 residues. Germline CDR1 SNHLY, CDR2 FYNNEI. The CDR3 DNA reads TGTGCCAGCAGTCCAAGACCGGACAGGGGGCTAGGGAACACTGAAGCTTTCTTT. This sequence encodes CASSPRPDRGLGNTEAFF.

The chain joins TRBV5-1 to TRBJ2-1; tentatively, D is TRBD1 or TRBD2 (5 bases each). This CDR3 contains 15 residues. Trimming took 4 bases from V and 6 from J, leaving 17 bases between them. Germline V gives CDR1 SGHRS, CDR2 YFSETQ. CDR3 sequence (DNA): TGCGCCAGCAGCACGGGACGAAGTTCGGCCAATGAGCAGTTCTTC. Its translation: CASSTGRSSANEQFF. Looking up the rest from reference TRBV5-1 and TRBJ2-1 gives the full variable domain: KAGVTQTPRYLIKTRGQQVTLSCSPISGHRSVSWYQQTPGQGLQFLFEYFSETQRNKGNFPGRFSGRQFSNSRSEMNVSTLELGDSALYLCASSTGRSSANEQFFGPGTRLTVL.

The rearrangement links TRBV2 to TRBJ1-4; TRBD1 aligns across 7 bases. V was clipped by 6 bases and J by 5 bases; unmatched bases: 6. CDR1 is SNHLY and CDR2 is FYNNEI in the germline V gene. This CDR3 comprises 14 residues. Here the CDR3 reads CASSLGQPNEKLFF. As DNA, the CDR3 is TGTGCCAGCAGCTTGGGACAGCCCAATGAAAAACTGTTTTTT.

V usage is TRBV19 and J usage is TRBJ2-1; D gene unclear. This CDR3 is 16 amino acids long. V dropped 2 bases and J dropped 2 bases, with 13 bases sitting between them. Germline-derived CDR1 and CDR2 are LNHDA and SQIVND (reference sequence). Here the CDR3 DNA reads TGTGCCAGTAGTATATTTACTCCCATGGCCTACAATGAGCAGTTCTTC. This translates into CASSIFTPMAYNEQFF.

There are a few counts of this clone. The CDR3 here is CASSLGSGTNYGYTF. CDR3 coding DNA: TGTGCCAGCAGTTTGGGTAGCGGCACTAACTATGGCTACACCTTC. The chain links TRBV27 to TRBJ1-2, with D unresolved. The CDR3 is made up of 15 amino acids. Germline CDR1 MNHEY, CDR2 SMNVEV (reference sequence). Trimming cost V 3 bases and J 0 bases, with 11 bases left between them.

The chain recombines TRBV28 with TRBJ1-2, with 9 bases fitting TRBD1. The J segment lost 4 bases and the V segment lost 5 bases, leaving 5 bases of the junction unmatched. This CDR3 contains 14 residues. The germline V gene encodes CDR1 MDHEN and CDR2 SYDVKM. The DNA for the CDR3 is TGTGCCAGCAGTATACAGGGGGCGCCCTATGGCTACACCTTC. Amino acid sequence: CASSIQGAPYGYTF.

The CDR3 bases are TGTGCCAGCAGTTACTCATGGGCAGGGGAAAATTCACCCCTCCACTTT. It yields the protein CASSYSWAGENSPLHF. The chain is built from TRBV6-5 and TRBJ1-6, with D perhaps matching TRBD1 (6 bases). CDR1 and CDR2 (germline): MNHEY, SVGAGI. The V end was cut by 0 bases, the J end by 7 bases, with 13 bases between. The CDR3 has 16 residues.

CDR3 in DNA: TGTGCCAGCAGCGTAGGACTAGCGGGGGGCGGCGAGCAGTTCTTC. It specifies CASSVGLAGGGEQFF. The chain employs TRBV9 and TRBJ2-1; TRBD2 matches at 13 bases. From germline, CDR1 is SGDLS and CDR2 YYNGEE. The CDR3 is made up of 15 amino acids. Unmatched junction bases numbered 4, after V lost 0 bases and J lost 10 bases. The whole variable domain, filled in from reference TRBV9 and TRBJ2-1, reads DSGVTQTPKHLITATGQRVTLRCSPRSGDLSVYWYQQSLDQGLQFLIQYYNGEERAKGNILERFSAQQFPDLHSELNLSSLELGDSALYFCASSVGLAGGGEQFFGPGTRLTVL.

This chain links TRBV27 with TRBJ2-5, with TRBD1 matching over 7 bases. The germline CDR1 and CDR2 sequences are MNHEY and SMNVEV (reference sequence). The V gene end was trimmed by 0 bases and the J gene end by 4 bases; junction bases not matched to a gene: 2. The CDR3 has 14 amino acids. CDR3 region: CASSLSRGLETQYF. DNA for the CDR3: TGTGCCAGCAGTTTATCAAGGGGGCTAGAGACCCAGTACTTC.

The rearrangement joins TRBV19 to TRBJ1-2; 9 bases are shared with TRBD1. V dropped 4 bases and J dropped 3; count of bases not matched to a gene: 3. This CDR3 is 14 amino acids long. CDR1 is LNHDA, CDR2 SQIVND, per germline (reference sequence). The CDR3 reads CASSRGQGDYGYTF. The CDR3 coding sequence is TGTGCCAGTAGTAGGGGACAGGGAGACTATGGCTACACCTTC.

This rearrangement joins TRBV29-1 to TRBJ2-1; possible D gene TRBD1, 6 bases. CDR3 length equals 13 residues. The V end lost 5 bases, the J end lost 0 bases, and 8 bases lay between the germline ends. Germline values: CDR1 SQVTM, CDR2 ANQGSEA. The CDR3: CSVQDSSYNEQFF. The DNA for the CDR3 is TGCAGCGTTCAGGACAGCTCCTACAATGAGCAGTTCTTC.

The genes are TRBV7-3 and TRBJ2-1; no clear D. The germline V gene has CDR1 SGHTA and CDR2 FQGTGA. The CDR3 consists of 14 residues. V was trimmed by 3 bases and J by 7 bases, leaving 13 bases between them. The CDR3, as DNA: TGTGCCAGCAGCTTGGGTGGGGTCAATAATGAGCAGTTCTTC. This gives the protein CASSLGGVNNEQFF.